The rows below give T cell receptor beta chains drawn from one sample of a study of blood T cell repertoires in COVID-19. Generated by immunoSEQ multiplex PCR, the TCRdb table keeps only in-frame clones and is missing some. The sample contains fewer than 450,000 clones, 88% of which appear only once. What was sequenced was PBMCs or T cells enriched from blood (not recorded which). These receptors came from a woman between 18 and 29 years old who had recovered from COVID-19. The CDR3 runs from the conserved cysteine through the conserved F or W. The order of the fields is D gene, J gene, V gene, clone size, CDR3 DNA, CDR3 protein. The D gene is left open where the match is weak. For some rows the clone size is stated as once, few or many, or as a class when expanded; others skip it.

>TRBD2|TRBJ2-1|TRBV4-1|.
TGCGCCAGCAGCCAAGATAGCCGGGGGGGCCCCTACAATGAGCAGTTCTTC
CASSQDSRGGPYNEQFF
>.|TRBJ1-4|TRBV4-1|.
TGCGCCAGCAGCGGGTATGGCCAGGCAGAGGAAAAACTGTTTTTT
CASSGYGQAEEKLFF
>.|TRBJ1-1|TRBV5-4|.
TGTGCCAGCAGCTTTCAGGCGATGAACACTGAAGCTTTCTTT
CASSFQAMNTEAFF
>.|TRBJ1-1|TRBV10-2|.
TGCGCCAGCAGTGAGTCCACAGGGGAAGCTTTCTTT
CASSESTGEAFF
>.|TRBJ1-3|TRBV9|few
TGTGCCAGCAGCCCCGGGAACTCTGGAAACACCATATATTTT
CASSPGNSGNTIYF
>TRBD2|TRBJ2-3|TRBV27|.
TGTGCCAGCTCCCTGACTAGCGGGGTCATTTATACGCAGTATTTT
CASSLTSGVIYTQYF
>TRBD1|TRBJ2-7|TRBV5-6|few
TGTGCCAGCAGCGGCCGGGACAGGGCTACCTACGAGCAGTACTTC
CASSGRDRATYEQYF
>TRBD1|TRBJ1-1|TRBV6-5|.
TGTGCCAGCAGAGCAGGGGGCGCGGGCACTGAAGCTTTCTTT
CASRAGGAGTEAFF
>.|TRBJ1-2|TRBV15|.
TGTGCCACCAGCAGAGAAACAGGGAGTTACACCTTC
CATSRETGSYTF
>.|TRBJ2-7|TRBV30|.
TGTGCCTGGTCCGGGACACCTTACGAGCAGTACTTC
CAWSGTPYEQYF
>.|TRBJ1-5|TRBV6-5|.
TGTGCCAGCAGCCCCACCGGGGGCAATCAGCCCCAGCATTTT
CASSPTGGNQPQHF
>.|TRBJ1-6|TRBV18|.
TGTGCCAGCTCACCCGGACAGTATAATTCACCCCTCCACTTT
CASSPGQYNSPLHF
>.|TRBJ2-7|TRBV21-1|.
TGTGCCAGCTGCGGACCCGGGACAAGGGAGTTCTTCTACGAGCAGTACTTC
CASCGPGTREFFYEQYF
>TRBD2|TRBJ2-7|TRBV10-2|.
TGCGCCGGGTCATCGGGGGGTCACGAGCAGTACTTC
CAGSSGGHEQYF
>TRBD1|TRBJ1-5|TRBV29-1|few
TGCAGCGTTTCCGGGACAGGGAAGTCTAGCAATCAGCCCCAGCATTTT
CSVSGTGKSSNQPQHF
>TRBD1|TRBJ1-6|TRBV6-4|once
TGTGCCAGCAGTGACTCTGGCAGGGGGAGATCACCCCTCCACTTT
CASSDSGRGRSPLHF
>.|TRBJ2-7|TRBV29-1|.
TGCAGCGTTCTGAAGCACGAGCAGTACTTC
CSVLKHEQYF
>TRBD1|TRBJ1-2|TRBV2|few
TGTGCCAACGGACAGGGGAAAGGCTACACCTTC
CANGQGKGYTF
>.|TRBJ1-6|TRBV14|.
TGTGCCAGCAGCCGCAGGGAAGGTTCCTATAATTCACCCCTCCACTTT
CASSRREGSYNSPLHF
>TRBD1|TRBJ1-4|TRBV2|few
TGTGCCAGCAGGGGGACAGGGGATGAAAAACTGTTTTTT
CASRGTGDEKLFF
>.|TRBJ1-5|TRBV11-2|.
TGTGCCAGCAGCTTAGATGGGAGGGTCAATCAGCCCCAGCATTTT
CASSLDGRVNQPQHF
>.|TRBJ1-1|TRBV5-5|.
TGTGCCAGCAGCTCCCAGGACACTGAAGCTTTCTTT
CASSSQDTEAFF
>.|TRBJ2-5|TRBV3-1/TRBV3-2|.
TGTGCCAGCAGCCAAGAATTGGGGGGGGCAGGGTGGATGGAGACCCAGTACTTC
CASSQELGGAGWMETQYF
>TRBD1|TRBJ1-6|TRBV19|.
TGTGCCAGTAGACCGGACAGGGTGAATAATTCACCCCTCCACTTT
CASRPDRVNNSPLHF
>.|TRBJ2-7|TRBV20-1|.
TGCAGTGCTAGCCTAAGGGGCGAGCAGTACTTC
CSASLRGEQYF
>.|TRBJ2-7|TRBV24-1|.
TGTGCCACCAGTGATTCTACCAAGAGCTCCTACGAGCAGTACTTC
CATSDSTKSSYEQYF
>TRBD1|TRBJ2-7|TRBV6-5|.
TGTGCCAGCAACTCCTTGACAGGGGGCTACGAGCAGTACTTC
CASNSLTGGYEQYF
>TRBD1|TRBJ1-5|TRBV4-2|.
TGTGCCAGCAGCCCCCACTGGACAGGGGAAGGGCAGCCCCAGCATTTT
CASSPHWTGEGQPQHF
>.|TRBJ2-7|TRBV5-4|.
TGTGCCAGCAGCTTGGACAGATCCTACGAGCAGTACTTC
CASSLDRSYEQYF
>.|TRBJ1-6|TRBV2|.
TGTGCCAGCAGTGAAATGGGCCAGAACCACTTT
CASSEMGQNHF
>.|TRBJ1-5|TRBV4-2|.
TGTGCCAGCAGCCAACCCGACAGGAATCAGCCCCAGCATTTT
CASSQPDRNQPQHF
>.|TRBJ1-2|TRBV30|.
TGTGCCTGGAGCCAAGGAGGGTCGGGCGGCTATGGCTACACCTTC
CAWSQGGSGGYGYTF
>.|TRBJ2-7|TRBV6-2/TRBV6-3|.
TGTGCCAGCAGTTACTTGGCGGGCGGATTGTACGAGCAGTACTTC
CASSYLAGGLYEQYF
>.|TRBJ2-1|TRBV28|.
TGTGCCAGCAATAAATTGATACAGGAGCAGTTCTTC
CASNKLIQEQFF
>TRBD1|TRBJ1-3|TRBV2|.
TGTGCCAGTATGGCCGACAGGGCTGGAAACACCATATATTTT
CASMADRAGNTIYF
>TRBD1|TRBJ1-5|TRBV2|.
TGTGCCACCCGGGACAGGAGCAATCAGCCCCAGCATTTT
CATRDRSNQPQHF
>TRBD2|TRBJ2-2|TRBV2|.
TGTGCCAGCAGTACTAGCGGGGGGGCCCTCACCGGGGAGCTGTTTTTT
CASSTSGGALTGELFF
>.|TRBJ2-7|TRBV7-8|few
TGTGCCAGCAGCCTTACGGCCTACGAGCAGTACTTC
CASSLTAYEQYF
>.|TRBJ1-2|TRBV4-3|.
TGCGCCAGCAGTCAACTGGACAGCTCCTATGGCTACACCTTC
CASSQLDSSYGYTF
>.|TRBJ1-5|TRBV9|.
TGTGCCAGCAGCTCCGGACGGGGGGCTCAGCCCCAGCATTTT
CASSSGRGAQPQHF